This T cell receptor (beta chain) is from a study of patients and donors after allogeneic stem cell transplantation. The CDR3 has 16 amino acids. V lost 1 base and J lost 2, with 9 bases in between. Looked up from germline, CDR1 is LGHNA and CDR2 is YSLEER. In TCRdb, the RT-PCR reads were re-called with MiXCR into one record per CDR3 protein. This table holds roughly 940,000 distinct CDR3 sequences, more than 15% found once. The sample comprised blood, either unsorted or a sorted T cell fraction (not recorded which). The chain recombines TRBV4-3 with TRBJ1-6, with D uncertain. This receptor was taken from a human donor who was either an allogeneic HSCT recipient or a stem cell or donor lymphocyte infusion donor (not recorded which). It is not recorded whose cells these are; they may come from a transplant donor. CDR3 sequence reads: CASSQGGGPYNSPLHF. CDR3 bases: TGCGCCAGCAGCCAAGGTGGTGGGCCCTATAATTCACCCCTCCACTTT.